This T cell receptor (beta chain) was observed in a study of blood T cell repertoires in COVID-19. Original data processing: Researchers report that nucleated cell counts were estimated from reference gene primer amplification. TCRdb keeps only in-frame clones here, not all; method: immunoSEQ multiplex PCR. V and J calls and clone size are copied from that table; D and trimming were computed from the DNA. Among 350,000 to 450,000 clones listed, 86% were seen once. This CDR3 comprises 15 residues. Germline values: CDR1 SGHTA, CDR2 FQGNSA. With V trimmed by 5 bases and J by 7 bases, 7 bases remained unmatched.

The sequence was collected from a woman aged 55-69 years with COVID-19, enrolled during active disease. This chain joins TRBV7-2 and TRBJ1-5, with 11 bases fitting TRBD1. Sample: peripheral blood. In DNA form, the CDR3 reads TGTGCCAGCAGCCTGGGACAGGGGGGGAGCCAGCCCCAGCATTTT. Translation gives CASSLGQGGSQPQHF.